These 16 T cell receptor beta chains were all obtained from the same sample, sequenced in a study of OX40 agonist ivuxolimab in advanced cancers. Method: immunoSEQ multiplex PCR; TCRdb's copy keeps in-frame clones and lacks some. The table records 26,000 or so clones, 84% of them present only once. The source was CD4+ or CD8+ T cells sorted from blood, collected in a trial of the OX40 agonist ivuxolimab. Receptor source: an adult with an advanced solid tumor such as melanoma, head and neck, liver or kidney cancer.

The chain couples TRBV7-6 to TRBJ2-1; D possibly uses TRBD1 or TRBD2 (5 bases each). Trimming removed 5 bases at V and 2 bases at J, with 13 bases between. The germline gives CDR1 SGHVS, CDR2 FNYEAQ. The CDR3 consists of 15 residues. DNA of the CDR3: TGTGCCAGCAGCCCGGGGCCGGGCCCCTACAATGAGCAGTTCTTC. Its protein is CASSPGPGPYNEQFF.

This rearrangement joins TRBV15 to TRBJ2-1; D possibly corresponds to TRBD2 (6 bases). Between the trimmed V and J ends, which lost 5 bases and 8 bases, there was a span of 28 bases. CDR1 is LNHNV and CDR2 is YYDKDF in the germline V gene (reference sequence). CDR3 length: 18 residues. CDR3 loop: CATSPPLIIGTSNHEQFF. CDR3 bases: TGTGCCACCAGCCCACCACTTATAATAGGGACTTCAAACCATGAGCAGTTCTTC.

The V gene is TRBV27, the J gene TRBJ2-3; TRBD2 aligns across 9 bases. CDR1 and CDR2 from the germline V gene are MNHEY and SMNVEV (reference sequence). This CDR3 has 15 amino acids. Losses at the gene ends were 2 bases for V and 4 bases for J; bases not matched to a gene: 4. CDR3 nucleotide sequence: TGTGCCAGCAGTTTAAGTCTAGCGGGGTCAGATACGCAGTATTTT. Translated, it gives CASSLSLAGSDTQYF.

This clone was seen only a few times. The chain links TRBV6-4 to TRBJ2-5; D is unclear. Germline-derived CDR1 and CDR2 are MRHNA and SNTAGT. The CDR3 is made up of 13 amino acids. Deletions cut 3 bases from V and 5 bases from J, with 10 bases between. In DNA form, the CDR3 reads TGTGCCAGCAGTGATCCCACGGCCGAGACCCAGTACTTC. Translation: CASSDPTAETQYF.

This chain connects TRBV4-1 to TRBJ2-7; the match to TRBD2 covers 9 bases. Germline CDR1 MGHRA, CDR2 YSYEKL. This CDR3 has 14 residues. After removal of 5 bases from V and 3 bases from J, the junction contained 5 bases not matched to a gene. The CDR3 sequence: CASSYGSGSYEQYF. The CDR3 DNA sequence: TGCGCCAGCAGCTATGGTAGCGGGAGCTACGAGCAGTACTTC.

The sample holds one count of this clone. V gene TRBV30 combines with J gene TRBJ2-5, with a possible D match to TRBD2 (6 bases). The J call is uncertain, as TRBJ2-7 better fits the DNA end. Germline V CDR1 and CDR2: GTSNPN, SVGIG (reference sequence). The CDR3 loop spans 13 amino acids. In nucleotides, the CDR3 is TGTGCCTGGAGTACGACGGGGGCCTACGAGCAGTACTTC. Amino acids: CAWSTTGAYEQYF.

This chain connects TRBV27 to TRBJ1-2; 8 nucleotides align to TRBD1. The CDR3 sequence is 14 residues long. Trimming took 6 bases from V and 7 from J; bases not matched to a gene: 10. CDR1 is MNHEY, CDR2 SMNVEV, per germline (reference sequence). The CDR3 DNA reads TGTGCCAGCAGACCCCAGGGGGCCCCCGGTGGCTACACCTTC. Translating gives CASRPQGAPGGYTF.

The chain is built from TRBV7-5 and TRBJ1-1. TRBV7-5 is listed as a pseudogene. The CDR3 sequence is 14 residues long. The CDR3 spells CVRSCWGAHTEAFF. CDR3 bases: TGTGTCAGAAGCTGCTGGGGGGCACACACTGAAGCTTTCTTT.

This chain joins TRBV4-1 and TRBJ1-5; D is unresolved. Germline loops: CDR1 MGHRA, CDR2 YSYEKL. The CDR3 is made up of 15 amino acids. The ends were cut back, 0 bases at V and 9 bases at J, with 15 bases in the middle. The CDR3 sequence: CASSQEAEGWPPQHF. The CDR3 coding sequence is TGCGCCAGCAGCCAAGAAGCCGAGGGATGGCCGCCCCAGCATTTT.

This chain connects TRBV11-2 to TRBJ1-4; D ambiguous. The CDR3 runs 16 residues. The V gene's germline CDR1 is SGHAT and CDR2 FQNNGV. V was shortened by 4 bases and J by 4 bases, with 16 bases between the two germline ends. The CDR3 is CASSSTFGTFNEKLFF. CDR3 bases: TGTGCCAGCAGCTCCACTTTCGGCACCTTTAATGAAAAACTGTTTTTT.

This chain connects TRBV2 to TRBJ1-5; D is perhaps TRBD1 (6 bases). The germline CDR1 and CDR2 sequences are SNHLY and FYNNEI. CDR3 length equals 14 residues. CDR3 bases: TGTGCGGCTTCCGGGACACATAGCAATCAGCCCCAGCATTTT. This gives the protein CAASGTHSNQPQHF.

V is TRBV29-1 and J is TRBJ2-1, with D tentatively TRBD2 (6 bases). The CDR3 covers 12 residues. Trimming pared 3 bases from V and 10 bases from J, leaving 13 bases between. From germline, CDR1 is SQVTM and CDR2 ANQGSEA. CDR3 nucleotides: TGCAGCGTTGACGGGACTCCACCCGAGCAGTTCTTC. Protein: CSVDGTPPEQFF.

The chain joins TRBV2 to TRBJ1-2; 8 bases fit TRBD1. Germline V gene lookup returns CDR1 SNHLY and CDR2 FYNNEI. The junction had 2 bases not matched to a gene; V was cut back by 7 bases and J by 7 bases. The CDR3 runs 11 residues. CDR3 DNA sequence: TGTGCCAGCACAGGGGGCCTTGGCTACACCTTC. It translates to CASTGGLGYTF.

The CDR3 DNA follows: TGTGCCAGCAGCTACGGGTGGGGCACAGATACGCAGTATTTT. Its translation: CASSYGWGTDTQYF. The rearrangement links TRBV7-2 to TRBJ2-3; D is unresolved. V lost 4 bases and J 1 base, leaving 9 bases between the germline ends. Germline CDR1 SGHTA, CDR2 FQGNSA. This CDR3 spans 14 amino acids.

The chain recombines TRBV7-9 with TRBJ2-7; 9 positions agree with TRBD1. This CDR3 is 17 amino acids long. Germline V gene sequence: CDR1 SEHNR, CDR2 FQNEAQ (reference sequence). Unmatched junction bases numbered 13, after V lost 5 bases and J lost 2 bases. CDR3 sequence: CASSQLTGGESTYEQYF. CDR3 nucleotide sequence: TGTGCCAGCAGCCAACTCACAGGGGGCGAATCAACCTACGAGCAGTACTTC. The full variable domain, completed using reference TRBV7-9 and TRBJ2-7, is DTGVSQNPRHKITKRGQNVTFRCDPISEHNRLYWYRQTLGQGPEFLTYFQNEAQLEKSRLLSDRFSAERPKGSFSTLEIQRTEQGDSAMYLCASSQLTGGESTYEQYFGPGTRLTVT.

The J gene is TRBJ2-7, the V gene TRBV9; TRBD1 agrees at 8 bases. The germline CDR1 and CDR2 sequences are SGDLS and YYNGEE. This CDR3 contains 12 residues. Germline trimming cut 7 bases from V and 3 bases from J; bases unmatched to any gene: 3. Here the CDR3 reads CASGTGDYEQYF. The DNA of the CDR3 is TGTGCCAGCGGGACAGGAGACTACGAGCAGTACTTC.